The rows below give T cell receptor beta chains drawn from one sample of a study of T-cell reconstitution after alpha-beta-depleted transplantation in children. TCRdb analysed the PCR reads with MiXCR anew, one entry per CDR3 protein. The table lists about a million distinct CDR3 sequences, under 30% of them singletons. The sequencing used PBMCs, mostly from graft donor cells, collected 360 days after TCRalphabeta/CD19-depleted stem cell transplant. Source of these receptors: a boy in the first two years of life who had a stem cell transplant for SCID, so the T cells may come from the graft donor. CDR3s include the opening cysteine and the closing phenylalanine or tryptophan. The D gene is left open where the match is weak. Part of the rows lack a size; the others show once, few, many or a class for expanded clones.

j_call v_call clone_size d_call cdr3_aa cdr3_nt
TRBJ2-6 TRBV5-1 . . CASREVGANVLTF TGCGCCAGCAGGGAGGTTGGGGCCAACGTCCTGACTTTC
TRBJ2-5 TRBV12-3/TRBV12-4 . . CASSSGHPMDQYF TGTGCCAGCAGCTCGGGACACCCTATGGACCAGTACTTC
TRBJ2-1 TRBV4-2 . TRBD2 CASSQEERGYSYNEQFF TGTGCCAGCAGCCAGGAGGAGCGGGGGTACTCCTACAATGAGCAGTTCTTC
TRBJ2-3 TRBV20-1 . . CSAFYSTDTQYF TGCAGTGCCTTTTATAGCACAGATACGCAGTATTTT
TRBJ2-1 TRBV20-1 . TRBD2 CSANWGGPGLQVSSYNEQFF TGCAGTGCCAACTGGGGGGGTCCCGGTCTCCAAGTGAGCTCCTACAATGAGCAGTTCTTC
TRBJ1-3 TRBV10-2 few . CASSESVSVLNTIYF TGCGCCAGCAGTGAGTCCGTCTCGGTCCTAAACACCATATATTTT
TRBJ1-1 TRBV19 few . CASSIGRGVDTEAFF TGTGCCAGTAGTATAGGGAGGGGAGTCGACACTGAAGCTTTCTTT
TRBJ2-7 TRBV27 . TRBD2 CASSLGLAGVNEQYF TGTGCCAGCAGTTTAGGACTAGCGGGAGTAAACGAGCAGTACTTC
TRBJ1-1 TRBV5-1 . . CASSKNMNTEAFF TGCGCCAGCAGCAAAAATATGAACACTGAAGCTTTCTTT
TRBJ2-7 TRBV6-2/TRBV6-3 few . CASTRNLGEQYF TGTGCCAGCACACGGAACCTAGGCGAGCAGTACTTC
TRBJ1-4 TRBV15 few . CATSRVLGREKLFF TGTGCCACCAGCAGAGTATTGGGCAGGGAAAAACTGTTTTTT
TRBJ2-7 TRBV27 few TRBD1 CASSHRGFGYEQYF TGTGCCAGCAGTCACAGGGGATTTGGGTACGAGCAGTACTTC
TRBJ2-2 TRBV19 . . CASSKEQGLLGTGELFF TGTGCCAGTAGTAAGGAACAGGGATTATTGGGCACCGGGGAGCTGTTTTTT
TRBJ2-7 TRBV12-3/TRBV12-4 . TRBD2 CASSLASGGGAKLSYEQYF TGTGCCAGCAGTTTGGCCTCAGGCGGGGGGGCTAAGTTATCCTACGAGCAGTACTTC
TRBJ2-3 TRBV20-1 . . CSASLVTLDTQYF TGCAGTGCTAGTCTCGTGACCCTGGATACGCAGTATTTT
TRBJ1-2 TRBV25-1 . . CASSEWDDGYTF TGTGCCAGCAGTGAATGGGACGATGGCTACACCTTC
TRBJ1-2 TRBV19 . TRBD1 CASRGQGAYYGYTF TGTGCCAGTAGAGGACAGGGGGCGTACTATGGCTACACCTTC
TRBJ2-5 TRBV11-2 . TRBD1 CASSLHPATGGEETQYF TGTGCCAGCAGCCTCCACCCTGCGACAGGGGGGGAAGAGACCCAGTACTTC
TRBJ1-1 TRBV14 few TRBD1 CASSQRTGGTVWGTEAFF TGTGCCAGCAGCCAGAGGACAGGGGGGACGGTTTGGGGCACTGAAGCTTTCTTT
TRBJ2-7 TRBV2 few . CASRPRITYEQYF TGTGCCAGCCGGCCCAGGATAACCTACGAGCAGTACTTC
TRBJ1-6 TRBV5-1 few TRBD1 CASSLESGGYSPLHF TGCGCCAGCAGCTTGGAATCAGGGGGGTACTCACCCCTCCACTTT
TRBJ2-3 TRBV18 few . CASSPKLTPQVKSTDTQYF TGTGCCAGCTCACCAAAACTCACACCTCAAGTTAAAAGCACAGATACGCAGTATTTT
TRBJ2-5 TRBV11-2 few . CASSHLQGLGQETQYF TGTGCCAGCAGCCACCTCCAAGGACTCGGCCAAGAGACCCAGTACTTC
TRBJ2-2 TRBV3-1 few . CASSQRADYTGELFF TGTGCCAGCAGCCAGAGGGCGGATTACACCGGGGAGCTGTTTTTT
TRBJ1-1 TRBV9 many TRBD1 CASSEGQGNTEAFF TGTGCCAGCAGCGAGGGACAGGGGAACACTGAAGCTTTCTTT
TRBJ1-5 TRBV20-1 . . CSASLQGTSNQPQHF TGCAGTGCTAGTTTGCAGGGGACTAGCAATCAGCCCCAGCATTTT
TRBJ1-2 TRBV7-9 few . CASSLGPVINYGYTF TGTGCCAGCAGCTTGGGTCCCGTAATTAACTATGGCTACACCTTC
TRBJ1-1 TRBV3-1 . . CASSQDGVGLKNTEAFF TGTGCCAGCAGCCAAGATGGGGTTGGACTGAAGAACACTGAAGCTTTCTTT
TRBJ2-3 TRBV6-5 . TRBD2 CASSYGLAASTDTQYF TGTGCCAGCAGTTACGGACTAGCGGCTAGCACAGATACGCAGTATTTT
TRBJ2-5 TRBV28 . . CASSPTRVGSMETQYF TGTGCCAGCAGTCCCACCCGGGTGGGATCAATGGAGACCCAGTACTTC
TRBJ2-5 TRBV19 . TRBD1 CASKAWDSAETQYF TGTGCCAGTAAGGCCTGGGACAGCGCCGAGACCCAGTACTTC
TRBJ1-1 TRBV4-1 . . CASSQAHQAFF TGCGCCAGCAGCCAAGCGCATCAAGCTTTCTTT
TRBJ2-5 TRBV7-9 many . CASSFGDGTQYF TGTGCCAGCAGCTTCGGGGACGGGACCCAGTACTTC
TRBJ2-2 TRBV12-3/TRBV12-4 few TRBD1 CASSQGQANTGELFF TGTGCCAGCAGCCAAGGACAGGCGAACACCGGGGAGCTGTTTTTT
TRBJ1-1 TRBV12-3/TRBV12-4 . . CASSLYWDSTEAFF TGTGCCAGCAGTTTATATTGGGATAGCACTGAAGCTTTCTTT
TRBJ2-7 TRBV20-1 . . CSAGPGHLYEQYF TGCAGTGCTGGCCCGGGACACCTCTACGAGCAGTACTTC
TRBJ2-7 TRBV20-1 . TRBD1 CSASHDRGPYEQYF TGCAGTGCTAGTCACGACAGGGGGCCCTACGAGCAGTACTTC
TRBJ1-1 TRBV7-2 . TRBD1 CASSLYPRGKNTEAFF TGTGCCAGCAGCCTCTACCCCAGGGGGAAGAACACTGAAGCTTTCTTT
TRBJ1-1 TRBV18 few . CASSPRELIRGNTEAFF TGTGCCAGCTCACCACGTGAATTAATCAGGGGGAACACTGAAGCTTTCTTT
TRBJ2-3 TRBV9 . TRBD2 CASSVGTSSFTDTQYF TGTGCCAGCAGCGTAGGGACTAGCAGTTTCACAGATACGCAGTATTTT
TRBJ1-1 TRBV20-1 few . CSGLGTLNTEAFF TGCAGTGGTCTTGGCACTTTGAACACTGAAGCTTTCTTT
TRBJ2-3 TRBV7-2 . . CASSPRIRTDTQYF TGTGCCAGCAGCCCTCGAATTCGCACAGATACGCAGTATTTT
TRBJ1-1 TRBV27 . . CASSLVPRDTEAFF TGTGCCAGCAGCCTTGTCCCCCGGGACACTGAAGCTTTCTTT
TRBJ1-3 TRBV9 . TRBD1 CASSVGQGIPSGNTIYF TGTGCCAGCAGCGTAGGACAGGGGATTCCCTCTGGAAACACCATATATTTT
TRBJ1-4 TRBV5-5 many . CASSLAPTDEKLFF TGTGCCAGCAGCTTGGCTCCGACAGATGAAAAACTGTTTTTT
TRBJ1-5 TRBV20-1 . . CSAISGQKANQPQHF TGCAGTGCTATATCTGGACAGAAAGCCAATCAGCCCCAGCATTTT
TRBJ2-7 TRBV6-1 . TRBD1 CASRRDRVYEQYF TGTGCCAGCAGACGGGACAGGGTCTACGAGCAGTACTTC
TRBJ2-3 TRBV7-8 . . CASSLAASITDTQYF TGTGCCAGCAGCTTAGCGGCCTCCATCACAGATACGCAGTATTTT
TRBJ1-5 TRBV7-6 . . CASSPFGGVSNQPQHF TGTGCCAGCAGCCCATTCGGGGGGGTGAGCAATCAGCCCCAGCATTTT
TRBJ1-1 TRBV10-3 . TRBD1 CAISEPTGGGLNTEAFF TGTGCCATCAGTGAGCCGACAGGGGGAGGATTGAACACTGAAGCTTTCTTT
TRBJ1-6 TRBV5-1 . . CASSCGAAGFLSYNSPLHF TGCGCCAGCAGCTGTGGGGCAGCGGGTTTTCTCTCCTATAATTCACCCCTCCACTTT
TRBJ2-2 TRBV5-1 . . CASSRIVDSTGELFF TGCGCCAGCAGTCGCATCGTAGACAGCACCGGGGAGCTGTTTTTT
TRBJ1-2 TRBV6-1 . TRBD1 CASSERQGTANYGYTF TGTGCCAGCAGTGAACGACAGGGAACAGCTAACTATGGCTACACCTTC